Described below is a single T cell receptor beta chain sequence and its context. Libraries were prepared by immunoSEQ multiplex PCR; TCRdb keeps only in-frame clonotypes and omits some of them. The table shows 100,000 to 150,000 clones, with 80% to 95% occurring only once. This record belongs to a study of control samples from healthy donors and cancer patients. This CDR3 is built from 15 residues. CDR1 LGHNA and CDR2 YNFKEQ come from the germline V gene. V trimming: 3 bases; J trimming: 8 bases; junction bases outside the gene matches: 6. This TCR came from a man younger than 35 in good health. The sequencing input was blood. The chain joins TRBV4-2 to TRBJ1-6, with 8 nucleotides matching TRBD1. CDR3 bases: TGTGCCAGCAGCCACGGGACCAGGGGGCATTCACCCCTCCACTTT. It is translated as CASSHGTRGHSPLHF.